This is a list of T cell receptor beta chains from one sample in a study of long-term antiretroviral therapy in people with HIV. Libraries were prepared by immunoSEQ multiplex PCR; TCRdb keeps only in-frame clonotypes and omits some of them. This repertoire shows around 35,000 clones, approximately 96% found once; its top ten account for 2% to 3%. The source was unsorted PBMCs, collected roughly 6.4 years after starting antiretroviral therapy. These receptors came from a young man with HIV. The CDR3 runs from the conserved cysteine through the conserved F or W. D genes are given only for firm matches. Expanded clones get a size class; other rows say once, few or many, or leave the size out.

.,TRBV30,.,TRBJ2-1,CAWKAGRALMYEQFF,TGTGCCTGGAAGGCCGGGAGAGCCCTCATGTATGAGCAGTTCTTC
once,TRBV5-1,.,TRBJ2-1,CASSLAGANYNEQFF,TGCGCCAGCAGCTTGGCAGGGGCGAATTACAATGAGCAGTTCTTC
.,TRBV5-1,.,TRBJ2-4,CASTDGNIQYF,TGCGCCAGCACGGACGGAAACATTCAGTACTTC
.,TRBV7-8,.,TRBJ2-1,CASSSPLGSSYNEQFF,TGTGCCAGCAGCTCCCCTCTTGGGAGTTCCTACAATGAGCAGTTCTTC
.,TRBV6-6,.,TRBJ2-7,CASTTAGYSYEQYF,TGTGCCAGCACCACCGCGGGGTACTCCTACGAGCAGTACTTC
few,TRBV4-1,.,TRBJ2-3,CASSQTGDTQYF,TGCGCCAGCAGCCAGACTGGAGATACGCAGTATTTT
.,TRBV5-6,TRBD1,TRBJ2-7,CASSAQQGSYEQYF,TGTGCCAGCAGCGCACAACAGGGGAGCTACGAGCAGTACTTC
.,TRBV5-4,TRBD1,TRBJ1-4,CASSQDRLAEKLFF,TGTGCCAGCAGCCAGGACAGGTTAGCTGAAAAACTGTTTTTT
.,TRBV7-3,.,TRBJ1-5,CASPREPHAYSNQPQHF,TGTGCCAGCCCTCGGGAACCACACGCTTATAGCAATCAGCCCCAGCATTTT
.,TRBV6-1,TRBD1,TRBJ1-1,CASSATDRETEAFF,TGTGCCAGCAGTGCGACCGACAGGGAAACTGAAGCTTTCTTT
.,TRBV7-7,.,TRBJ2-5,CASSSTAQETQYF,TGTGCTAGCAGCAGTACGGCCCAAGAGACCCAGTACTTC
once,TRBV7-3,TRBD2,TRBJ2-2,CASSLNGGDTGELFF,TGTGCCAGCAGCTTAAACGGGGGGGATACCGGGGAGCTGTTTTTT
.,TRBV5-1,.,TRBJ2-3,CASSLTSRDTDTQYF,TGCGCCAGCAGCTTGACTAGCAGAGACACAGATACGCAGTATTTT
.,TRBV5-6,TRBD1,TRBJ1-3,CASSPFGQGIGNTIYF,TGTGCCAGCAGCCCTTTCGGACAGGGGATCGGAAACACCATATATTTT
once,TRBV10-3,TRBD1,TRBJ1-4,CATLEAGTGVEKLFF,TGTGCCACCCTCGAAGCCGGGACAGGGGTTGAAAAACTGTTTTTT
.,TRBV4-3,.,TRBJ2-3,CASSQEASVDTQYF,TGCGCCAGCAGCCAAGAGGCTAGCGTAGATACGCAGTATTTT
.,TRBV7-9,.,TRBJ1-3,CASSTNSGNTIYF,TGTGCCAGCAGTACGAACTCTGGAAACACCATATATTTT
.,TRBV25-1,.,TRBJ1-2,CASSEWWGDYGYTF,TGTGCCAGCAGTGAATGGTGGGGAGACTATGGCTACACCTTC
.,TRBV7-9,TRBD1,TRBJ1-5,CASSRSPGQGGTRGQPQHF,TGTGCCAGCAGCCGTAGTCCGGGACAGGGTGGAACTCGCGGTCAGCCCCAGCATTTT
few,TRBV7-6,.,TRBJ2-2,CASSRMTDYSGELFF,TGTGCCAGCAGCCGAATGACAGATTATAGCGGGGAGCTGTTTTTT
.,TRBV5-1,.,TRBJ1-5,CASSPVGDEPQHF,TGCGCCAGCAGCCCGGTTGGGGATGAGCCCCAGCATTTT
.,TRBV7-2,.,TRBJ1-2,CASSLVDAGYGYTF,TGTGCCAGCAGCTTAGTGGATGCCGGCTATGGCTACACCTTC